These T cell receptor beta chains were read from a single sample in a study of blood T cell repertoires in COVID-19. Some clones are missing from TCRdb's copy, which holds only in-frame ones; the method was immunoSEQ multiplex PCR. The sample lists 100,000 to 150,000 clones, more than 60% occurring once. Sequenced input: peripheral blood. Source of these receptors: a woman in her 70s with acute or convalescent COVID-19. CDR3s include the opening cysteine and the closing phenylalanine or tryptophan. The D gene is left open where the match is weak. Size is omitted from some rows. Given values are once, few, many or a class for expanded clones.

cdr3_aa | cdr3_nt | d_call | j_call | clone_size | v_call
CASSTLTSGRSHNEQFF | TGTGCCAGTAGTACTCTAACTAGCGGGAGGAGCCACAATGAGCAGTTCTTC | TRBD2 | TRBJ2-1 | NA | TRBV19
CASSLLAGSYNEQFF | TGTGCCAGCAGTTTACTAGCGGGGTCCTACAATGAGCAGTTCTTC | TRBD2 | TRBJ2-1 | once | TRBV6-4
CASSPNPTGIPIDGYTF | TGTGCCAGCAGCCCTAACCCGACAGGTATCCCTATAGACGGCTACACCTTC | NA | TRBJ1-2 | once | TRBV5-4
CASSLGRGTSGSLYEQYF | TGTGCCAGCAGCTTAGGGCGCGGGACTAGCGGGAGTCTATACGAGCAGTACTTC | TRBD2 | TRBJ2-7 | NA | TRBV7-9
CASSLGDRYNEQFF | TGTGCCAGCAGTTTAGGGGACAGATACAATGAGCAGTTCTTC | TRBD1 | TRBJ2-1 | NA | TRBV28
CATSRGTTGGETQYF | TGTGCCACCAGCAGAGGAACTACAGGGGGAGAGACCCAGTACTTC | TRBD1 | TRBJ2-5 | NA | TRBV15
CASSPGTGPYGYTF | TGTGCCAGCAGTCCCGGGACAGGGCCGTATGGCTACACCTTC | TRBD1 | TRBJ1-2 | many | TRBV7-2
CAWSPIQGAIQYF | TGTGCCTGGAGTCCAATACAGGGGGCCATTCAGTACTTC | TRBD1 | TRBJ2-4 | NA | TRBV30
CASRDTGTRRTGELFF | TGCGCCAGCAGGGACACCGGGACTAGGAGAACCGGGGAGCTGTTTTTT | TRBD2 | TRBJ2-2 | NA | TRBV10-2
CASRQRGGDDTQYF | TGTGCCAGCAGGCAGCGGGGGGGCGACGATACGCAGTATTTT | TRBD2 | TRBJ2-3 | NA | TRBV6-5
CASSLDRNTGELFF | TGCGCCAGCAGTCTGGACAGAAACACCGGGGAGCTGTTTTTT | NA | TRBJ2-2 | few | TRBV10-1
CASSLARKVAYEQYF | TGTGCCAGCAGCTTAGCGCGGAAGGTAGCCTACGAGCAGTACTTC | NA | TRBJ2-7 | NA | TRBV7-2
CSVEDPTRNEQYF | TGCAGCGTTGAAGACCCTACTAGAAACGAGCAGTACTTC | NA | TRBJ2-7 | many | TRBV29-1
CASSLGGQGRRNYGYTF | TGTGCCAGCAGCTTAGGTGGACAGGGCAGAAGAAACTATGGCTACACCTTC | TRBD1 | TRBJ1-2 | NA | TRBV7-9
CASSLDRGAYQPQHF | TGTGCCAGCAGCTTAGACAGGGGGGCCTACCAGCCCCAGCATTTT | TRBD1 | TRBJ1-5 | NA | TRBV7-9
CASSRTSLNYEQYF | TGTGCCAGCAGCCGTACATCCTTAAACTACGAGCAGTACTTC | NA | TRBJ2-7 | NA | TRBV6-2/TRBV6-3
CASSKQGKLNYGYTF | TGTGCCAGCAGCAAACAGGGTAAACTGAACTATGGCTACACCTTC | NA | TRBJ1-2 | few | TRBV7-2
CANGRGFGVDTEAFF | TGTGCCAACGGGAGGGGTTTTGGGGTCGACACTGAAGCTTTCTTT | NA | TRBJ1-1 | NA | TRBV2
CASSLGQHYGYTF | TGTGCCAGCAGCCTAGGACAACACTATGGCTACACCTTC | NA | TRBJ1-2 | NA | TRBV6-5
CASSLTGRNEKLFF | TGTGCCAGCAGCCTTACAGGAAGGAATGAAAAACTGTTTTTT | NA | TRBJ1-4 | NA | TRBV7-2
CASSYGALETQYF | TGTGCCAGCAGTTACGGGGCTCTGGAGACCCAGTACTTC | NA | TRBJ2-5 | NA | TRBV6-5
CASSERGISSSEAFF | TGTGCCAGCAGCGAACGGGGGATAAGTAGCTCTGAAGCTTTCTTT | NA | TRBJ1-1 | many | TRBV9
CAWSPGTNYGYTF | TGTGCCTGGAGTCCCGGGACAAACTATGGCTACACCTTC | NA | TRBJ1-2 | many | TRBV30
CASSGGRYNEQFF | TGTGCCAGCAGTGGAGGAAGATACAATGAGCAGTTCTTC | NA | TRBJ2-1 | NA | TRBV2
CASSQDLGQGPATQYF | TGTGCCAGCAGCCAAGACCTGGGACAGGGTCCCGCTACGCAGTATTTT | TRBD1 | TRBJ2-3 | NA | TRBV14
CASSNQRRSGNTIYF | TGTGCCAGCAGTAACCAGCGTAGATCTGGAAACACCATATATTTT | NA | TRBJ1-3 | NA | TRBV6-5
CASSLNAGLSYNEQFF | TGTGCCAGCAGTTTAAACGCGGGACTCTCTTACAATGAGCAGTTCTTC | NA | TRBJ2-1 | NA | TRBV27
CASRLAASYEQYF | TGTGCCAGCAGACTAGCCGCTTCCTACGAGCAGTACTTC | NA | TRBJ2-7 | many | TRBV7-2
CASSPPNSYEQYF | TGTGCCAGCTCACCCCCTAACAGCTACGAGCAGTACTTC | NA | TRBJ2-7 | NA | TRBV18
CASSLAVAGGFGEQFF | TGTGCCAGCAGCTTAGCGGTAGCGGGAGGTTTTGGGGAGCAGTTCTTC | TRBD2 | TRBJ2-1 | NA | TRBV11-2
CATSRRQGLDQPQHF | TGTGCCACCAGCAGAAGACAGGGATTGGATCAGCCCCAGCATTTT | TRBD1 | TRBJ1-5 | NA | TRBV15
CASSIPGTGTTEAFF | TGTGCCAGTAGTATTCCAGGCACCGGTACCACTGAAGCTTTCTTT | NA | TRBJ1-1 | NA | TRBV19
CASSQGLAGGLTGELFF | TGCGCCAGCAGCCAGGGACTAGCGGGAGGACTTACCGGGGAGCTGTTTTTT | TRBD2 | TRBJ2-2 | NA | TRBV4-1
CASSQLAGYTDTQYF | TGTGCCAGCAGCCAATTAGCGGGGTACACAGATACGCAGTATTTT | TRBD2 | TRBJ2-3 | NA | TRBV7-2
CASSFLAESTDTQYF | TGTGCCAGCAGCTTCTTAGCGGAGAGCACAGATACGCAGTATTTT | NA | TRBJ2-3 | NA | TRBV7-9
CASPGRGEKLFF | TGTGCCAGCCCGGGGAGGGGTGAAAAACTGTTTTTT | NA | TRBJ1-4 | once | TRBV28
CASSGGYTDTQYF | TGTGCCTCGTCGGGGGGGTACACAGATACGCAGTATTTT | TRBD2 | TRBJ2-3 | NA | TRBV15
CASSRDCQETQYF | TGTGCCAGCTCACGGGACTGTCAAGAGACCCAGTACTTC | NA | TRBJ2-5 | NA | TRBV18
CASSYEQGAQPQHF | TGTGCCAGCAGTTATGAGCAGGGGGCTCAGCCCCAGCATTTT | TRBD1 | TRBJ1-5 | NA | TRBV6-6
CATSSLGGNTGELFF | TGTGCCACCAGCAGCCTCGGGGGGAACACCGGGGAGCTGTTTTTT | NA | TRBJ2-2 | NA | TRBV15
CASSVSGRLYNEQFF | TGTGCCAGCAGCGTTAGCGGGAGACTCTACAATGAGCAGTTCTTC | TRBD2 | TRBJ2-1 | NA | TRBV9
CASSQELKGNQPQHF | TGTGCCAGCAGCCAAGAGTTGAAGGGGAATCAGCCCCAGCATTTT | NA | TRBJ1-5 | NA | TRBV4-2
CASSTNRGEETQYF | TGTGCCAGCAGCACCAACAGGGGGGAAGAGACCCAGTACTTC | TRBD1 | TRBJ2-5 | NA | TRBV11-2
CSVAPGGGNTGELFF | TGCAGCGTTGCCCCGGGGGGGGGAAACACCGGGGAGCTGTTTTTT | TRBD2 | TRBJ2-2 | NA | TRBV29-1
CACTSGSSVEQFF | TGTGCCTGTACTAGCGGGAGTAGTGTTGAGCAGTTCTTC | TRBD2 | TRBJ2-1 | NA | TRBV30
CSVSGTSGNEQFF | TGCAGCGTTTCCGGGACTAGCGGCAATGAGCAGTTCTTC | TRBD2 | TRBJ2-1 | NA | TRBV29-1
CATSREGGGNQPQHF | TGTGCCACCAGCAGAGAAGGGGGGGGCAATCAGCCCCAGCATTTT | NA | TRBJ1-5 | NA | TRBV15
CATSRGANGRQPQHF | TGTGCCACCAGCAGAGGAGCAAATGGGAGACAGCCCCAGCATTTT | NA | TRBJ1-5 | NA | TRBV15
CASSPGLAGSHNEQFF | TGTGCTAGCAGCCCCGGACTAGCGGGAAGTCACAATGAGCAGTTCTTC | TRBD2 | TRBJ2-1 | NA | TRBV7-7